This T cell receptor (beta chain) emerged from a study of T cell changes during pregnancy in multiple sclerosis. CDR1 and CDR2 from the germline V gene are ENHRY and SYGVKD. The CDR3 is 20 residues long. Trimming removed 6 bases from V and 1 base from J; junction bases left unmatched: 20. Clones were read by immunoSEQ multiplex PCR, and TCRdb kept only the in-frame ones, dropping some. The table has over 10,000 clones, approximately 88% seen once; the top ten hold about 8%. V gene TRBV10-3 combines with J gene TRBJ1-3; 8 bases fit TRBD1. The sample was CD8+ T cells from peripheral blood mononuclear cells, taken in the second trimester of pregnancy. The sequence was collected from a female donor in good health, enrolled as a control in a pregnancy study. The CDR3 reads CAISDPGQVFLWGSGNTIYF. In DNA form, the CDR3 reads TGTGCCATCAGCGACCCGGGACAGGTCTTTCTTTGGGGGTCTGGAAACACCATATATTTT.